These 17 T cell receptor beta chains share one sample of origin, sequenced in a study of T-cell memory formation after mild COVID-19. From the 5' RACE reads, TCRdb called clonotypes with MiXCR, one entry per CDR3 protein. The sample consists of 150,000 to 200,000 distinct CDR3 sequences, roughly 13% of them appearing once. Sequenced sample: PBMCs or a T cell subset sorted from them (not recorded which). These receptors were collected from a man younger than 30 who had mild COVID-19 (a few samples of this study predate the infection). Cell type and time point are not known.

This clonotype was counted only a few times. The rearrangement uses TRBV7-2 and TRBJ2-1; D may correspond to TRBD1 or TRBD2 (5 bases each). The CDR3 consists of 12 residues. V was clipped by 9 bases and J by 3 bases, with 9 bases between them. Germline V lookup: CDR1 SGHTA, CDR2 FQGNSA. The CDR3 loop reads CASRGGYNEQFF. In nucleotides, the CDR3 is TGTGCCAGTCGGGGCGGCTACAATGAGCAGTTCTTC.

This clonotype was found a few times. The J gene is TRBJ2-7, the V gene TRBV7-8, with 8 bases that match TRBD2. Trimming at V came to 1 base and at J to 3 bases, leaving 11 bases not matched to a gene. Germline V gives CDR1 SGHVS, CDR2 FQNEAQ. CDR3 length: 17 residues. CDR3 nucleotide sequence: TGTGCCAGCAGCTTAGTGTACCCAGCGGGGGTGGTCTACGAGCAGTACTTC. Its translation: CASSLVYPAGVVYEQYF.

This clonotype was detected a few times. The chain combines TRBV12-3 or TRBV12-4 with TRBJ2-3, with no clear D. The germline V and J ends were trimmed by 4 bases and 0 bases, with 5 bases remaining between them. This CDR3 is 13 amino acids long. Written as DNA, the CDR3 is TGTGCCAGCAGTTACGTTAGCACAGATACGCAGTATTTT. The encoded protein is CASSYVSTDTQYF.

This clonotype showed up just a few times. The V gene is TRBV7-2, the J gene TRBJ1-4, with D tentatively TRBD1 (5 bases). V was cut by 3 bases and J by 7 bases, with 12 bases left in between. CDR3 length: 14 residues. Germline assignment: CDR1 SGHTA and CDR2 FQGNSA. CDR3 bases: TGTGCCAGCAGCTTGGGCCTTAGGGGTGAAAAACTGTTTTTT. This codes for CASSLGLRGEKLFF.

This clonotype was seen a few times. The V and J genes are TRBV5-1 and TRBJ1-1; D gene ambiguous. Germline CDR1 and CDR2: SGHRS and YFSETQ. The CDR3 extends over 12 amino acids. Deletions cut 4 bases from V and 8 bases from J, with 12 bases between. The DNA of the CDR3 is TGCGCCAGCAGCCCCGCTGGTGGGGAAGCTTTCTTT. Translation: CASSPAGGEAFF.

This clonotype has only a few counts. V and J are TRBV24-1 and TRBJ2-3, with TRBD2 as a possible D gene (5 bases). Trimming removed 4 bases at V and 2 bases at J, with 12 bases between. The germline V gene encodes CDR1 KGHDR and CDR2 SFDVKD. CDR3 size: 15 residues. CDR3 coding DNA: TGTGCCACCAGTGAGTCCGGGATCCACACAGATACGCAGTATTTT. Its protein product is CATSESGIHTDTQYF.

V and J are TRBV29-1 and TRBJ1-1, with a tentative D call TRBD1 (5 bases). The CDR3 consists of 11 residues. Per germline, CDR1 SQVTM and CDR2 ANQGSEA. Deletions cut 7 bases from V and 7 bases from J, with 13 bases between. The CDR3 coding sequence is TGCAGCGCTCACTCCCAGGGTGAAGCTTTCTTT. It yields the protein CSAHSQGEAFF.

This clonotype has only a few counts. The chain links TRBV20-1 to TRBJ1-1; D possibly corresponds to TRBD1 (5 bases). Germline CDR1 is DFQATT and CDR2 is SNEGSKA (reference sequence). The CDR3 consists of 12 residues. The germline V and J ends were trimmed by 5 bases and 6 bases, with 13 bases remaining between them. The CDR3 here is CSADDGGAEAFF. The CDR3 DNA is TGCAGTGCTGATGATGGGGGGGCTGAAGCTTTCTTT.

The V and J genes are TRBV20-1 and TRBJ1-4, with D unclear. Looked up from germline, CDR1 is DFQATT and CDR2 is SNEGSKA (reference sequence). This CDR3 is built from 12 residues. V dropped 6 bases and J dropped 11 bases, with 16 bases sitting between them. This CDR3 reads CSAIEGGLKLFF. DNA of the CDR3: TGCAGTGCCATAGAAGGAGGGCTGAAACTGTTTTTT.

This clonotype was seen many times. The genes are TRBV7-2 and TRBJ2-5, with 7 nucleotides matching TRBD1. The CDR3 runs to 15 residues. Germline V CDR1 and CDR2: SGHTA, FQGNSA. The ends lost 4 bases at V and 0 bases at J; junction bases unmatched: 5. Written as DNA, the CDR3 is TGTGCCAGCAGCTCTCAGAGGGGGCACCAAGAGACCCAGTACTTC. This sequence encodes CASSSQRGHQETQYF.

This clonotype was seen a handful of times. CDR3 DNA sequence: TGTGCCAGTAGTGAAGCTAGCGGAAGTGAGCAGTTCTTC. Encoded protein: CASSEASGSEQFF. J is TRBJ2-1 and V is TRBV19; TRBD2 agrees at 7 bases. The CDR3 totals 13 residues. Germline loops: CDR1 LNHDA, CDR2 SQIVND (reference sequence). The J segment lost 9 bases and the V segment lost 5 bases, leaving 7 bases of the junction unmatched.

The chain joins TRBV5-1 to TRBJ2-1; 9 bases are a match to TRBD2. This CDR3 spans 14 amino acids. Germline V gives CDR1 SGHRS, CDR2 YFSETQ. The trim removed 4 bases at V and 8 bases at J, leaving 7 bases unmatched. CDR3 in DNA: TGCGCCAGCAGCCCCGGGACTAGCATCGATGAGCAGTTCTTC. Translated: CASSPGTSIDEQFF.

The chain joins TRBV5-1 to TRBJ2-1; TRBD2 matches 12 bases. Trimming cost V 4 bases and J 3 bases; bases outside gene matches: 8. From germline, CDR1 is SGHRS and CDR2 YFSETQ. The CDR3 loop spans 17 amino acids. DNA for the CDR3: TGCGCCAGCAGCCCCATGACTAGCGGGGGAGGCTACAATGAGCAGTTCTTC. Amino acids: CASSPMTSGGGYNEQFF. The full variable domain, with the rest looked up from reference TRBV5-1 and TRBJ2-1, is KAGVTQTPRYLIKTRGQQVTLSCSPISGHRSVSWYQQTPGQGLQFLFEYFSETQRNKGNFPGRFSGRQFSNSRSEMNVSTLELGDSALYLCASSPMTSGGGYNEQFFGPGTRLTVL.

V and J are TRBV6-2 or TRBV6-3 and TRBJ2-1; TRBD2 matches 13 bases. V lost 6 bases, J lost 6 bases, and 8 bases stayed unmatched. CDR1 is MNHEY and CDR2 is SVGEGT in the germline V gene. The CDR3 loop spans 16 amino acids. The CDR3 nucleotides are TGTGCCAGCAGGCCGACTAGCGGGGGGCCCCGCAATGAGCAGTTCTTC. The encoded protein is CASRPTSGGPRNEQFF.

This clonotype was found many times. CDR3 amino acids: CASSLGYEQYV. Written as DNA, the CDR3 is TGTGCCAGCAGTTTAGGTTACGAGCAGTACGTC. This rearrangement joins TRBV12-3 or TRBV12-4 to TRBJ2-7; D unresolved. The CDR3 is 11 amino acids. With 1 base removed from V and 4 bases from J, the gap between germline ends came to 2 bases.

This clonotype was counted a few times. The chain employs TRBV6-4 and TRBJ2-1, with 7 bases matching TRBD1. CDR1 and CDR2 from the germline V gene are MRHNA and SNTAGT. V shed 6 bases and J 8 bases; nucleotides not matched to a gene: 4. The CDR3 is 12 residues long. CDR3 in DNA: TGTGCCAGCAGCAACAGGGGAGATGAGCAGTTCTTC. Residues: CASSNRGDEQFF.

This clonotype was counted between two and nine times. The V call is TRBV12-3 or TRBV12-4, the J call TRBJ2-2; no reliable D call. The CDR3 consists of 15 residues. The V end lost 5 bases, the J end lost 0 bases, and 10 bases lay between the germline ends. CDR3 nucleotides: TGTGCCAGCAGTCGGAACGGAGCGAACACCGGGGAGCTGTTTTTT. Protein: CASSRNGANTGELFF.